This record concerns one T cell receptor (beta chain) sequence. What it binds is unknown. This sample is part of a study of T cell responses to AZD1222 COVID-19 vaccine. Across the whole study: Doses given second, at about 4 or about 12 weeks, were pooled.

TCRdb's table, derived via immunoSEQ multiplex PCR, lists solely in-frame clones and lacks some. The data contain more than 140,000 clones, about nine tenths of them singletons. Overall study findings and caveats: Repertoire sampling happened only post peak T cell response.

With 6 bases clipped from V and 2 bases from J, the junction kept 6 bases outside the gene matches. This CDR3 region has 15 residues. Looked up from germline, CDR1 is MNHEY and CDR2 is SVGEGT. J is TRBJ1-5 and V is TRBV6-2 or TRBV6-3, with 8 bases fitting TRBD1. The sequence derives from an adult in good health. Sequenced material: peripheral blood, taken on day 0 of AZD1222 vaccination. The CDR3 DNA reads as TGTGCCAGCAGCCCCAGGGGGCAGCGCAATCAGCCCCAGCATTTT. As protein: CASSPRGQRNQPQHF.